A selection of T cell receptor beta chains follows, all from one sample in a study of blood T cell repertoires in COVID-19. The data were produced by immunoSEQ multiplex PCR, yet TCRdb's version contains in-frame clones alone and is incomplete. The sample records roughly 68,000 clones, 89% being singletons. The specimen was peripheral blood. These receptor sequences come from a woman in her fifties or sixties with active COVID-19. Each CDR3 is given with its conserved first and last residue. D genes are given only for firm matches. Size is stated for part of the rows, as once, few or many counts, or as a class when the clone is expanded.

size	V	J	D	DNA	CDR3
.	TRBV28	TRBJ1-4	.	TGTGCCAGCAGTCGATACAGAACAACTAATGAAAAACTGTTTTTT	CASSRYRTTNEKLFF
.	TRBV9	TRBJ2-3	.	TGTGCCAGCAGCCCCAGGGACATTACCACAGATACGCAGTATTTT	CASSPRDITTDTQYF
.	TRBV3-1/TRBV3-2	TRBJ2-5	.	TGTGCCAGCAGCCAAGCCGAGGGCCCGGGAGAGACCCAGTACTTC	CASSQAEGPGETQYF
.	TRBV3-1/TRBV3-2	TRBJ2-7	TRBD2	TGTGCCAGCAGCCAAGGACTAGCGGGAGGAACCTACGAGCAGTACTTC	CASSQGLAGGTYEQYF
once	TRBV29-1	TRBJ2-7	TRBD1	TGCAGCGCCTCCCTTATGACAGGGGGATACGAGCAGTACTTC	CSASLMTGGYEQYF
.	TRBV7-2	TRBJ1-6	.	TGTGCCAGCAGCCCAGCGGGGGACGCCTATAATTCACCCCTCCACTTT	CASSPAGDAYNSPLHF
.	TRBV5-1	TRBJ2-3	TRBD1	TGCGCCAGCACCCCCGACAGGGCCGATACGCAGTATTTT	CASTPDRADTQYF
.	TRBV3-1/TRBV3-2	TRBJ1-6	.	TGTGCCAGCAGCCTCGTCGGGAATTCACCCCTCCACTTT	CASSLVGNSPLHF
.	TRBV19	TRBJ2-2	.	TGTGCCAGTAGACCTATACTGCGGGCGAACACCGGGGAGCTGTTTTTT	CASRPILRANTGELFF
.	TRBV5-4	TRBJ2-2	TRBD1	TGTGCCAGCAGCATTAGACCGGGACAGGGTATCGGCGGGGAGCTGTTTTTT	CASSIRPGQGIGGELFF
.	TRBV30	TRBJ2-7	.	TGTGCCTGGAGTTCTGCCTACTCCTACGAGCAGTACTTC	CAWSSAYSYEQYF
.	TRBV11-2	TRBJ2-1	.	TGTGCCAGCAGCTTAGTATTAGCTAGGTCCGAGCAGTTCTTC	CASSLVLARSEQFF
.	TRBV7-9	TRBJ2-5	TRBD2	TGTGCCAGCAGTATAGCGGGAGAATGGCAAGAGACCCAGTACTTC	CASSIAGEWQETQYF
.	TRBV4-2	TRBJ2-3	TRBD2	TGTGCCAGCAGCCAAGAGACTAGCGGGAGAGGAGATACGCAGTATTTT	CASSQETSGRGDTQYF
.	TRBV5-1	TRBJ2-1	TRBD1	TGCGCCAGCAGCCAACGGGACAGGGGAAACGATGAGCAGTTCTTC	CASSQRDRGNDEQFF
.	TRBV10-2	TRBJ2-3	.	TGCGCCAGCAGTGAGTCGACGGGAGTCCGAACAGATACGCAGTATTTT	CASSESTGVRTDTQYF
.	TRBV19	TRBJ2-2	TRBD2	TGTGCCAGTACCACGACTAGCGGGGGCACCGGGGAGCTGTTTTTT	CASTTTSGGTGELFF
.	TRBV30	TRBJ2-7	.	TGTGCCTGGAGTAGAACTACAAAGACCTTCTACGAGCAGTACTTC	CAWSRTTKTFYEQYF
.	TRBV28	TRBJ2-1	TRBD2	TGTGCCAGCAGGAACCGAAATAGCGGGGGGGCCTACAATGAGCAGTTCTTC	CASRNRNSGGAYNEQFF
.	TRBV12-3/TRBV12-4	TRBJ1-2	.	TGTGCCAGCAGTTTCGGGGGGGGAGGCTACACCTTC	CASSFGGGGYTF
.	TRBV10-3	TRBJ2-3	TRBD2	TGTGCCACGCAGATAAACCCACCGGGACTAGCGGGATGGGATACGCAGTATTTT	CATQINPPGLAGWDTQYF
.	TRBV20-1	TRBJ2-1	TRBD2	TGCAGTGCTAGTAAGCGACTAGCGGGAGGGGGCGCCGACAATGAGCAGTTCTTC	CSASKRLAGGGADNEQFF
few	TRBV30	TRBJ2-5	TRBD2	TGTACTATGGCGGGAGGGCTTCAAGAGACCCAGTACTTC	CTMAGGLQETQYF
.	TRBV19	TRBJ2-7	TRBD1	TGTGCCAGTAGAACGACGGGACAGAACTCCTACGAGCAGTACTTC	CASRTTGQNSYEQYF
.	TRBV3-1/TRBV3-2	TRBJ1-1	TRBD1	TGTGCCAGCAGCGGGGGACAGGGTTACACTGAAGCTTTCTTT	CASSGGQGYTEAFF
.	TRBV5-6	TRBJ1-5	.	TGTGCCAGCAGCTTGGGTGCGGAGCGGTATAGCAATCAGCCCCAGCATTTT	CASSLGAERYSNQPQHF
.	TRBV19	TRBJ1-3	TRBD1	TGTGCCACTGACAGGGGGCTGACTGGAAACACCATATATTTT	CATDRGLTGNTIYF
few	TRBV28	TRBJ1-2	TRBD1	TGTGCCAGCAAAATGAGGGGGCTTTTCGTCCTACCTGCAGCAGCTAACTATGGCTACACCTTC	CASKMRGLFVLPAAANYGYTF
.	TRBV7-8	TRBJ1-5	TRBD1	TGTGCCAGCAGCTCAGGACAGGGGGCCGGTCAGCCCCAGCATTTT	CASSSGQGAGQPQHF
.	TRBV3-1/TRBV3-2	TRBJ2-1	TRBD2	TGTGCCAGCAGCCAAGATCTCTCTAGCGGTCTTTGGAATGAGCAGTTCTTC	CASSQDLSSGLWNEQFF
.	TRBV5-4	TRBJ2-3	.	TGTGCCAGCAGCTTGGCAGAAACAGATACGCAGTATTTT	CASSLAETDTQYF
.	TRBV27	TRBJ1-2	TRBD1	TGTGCCAGCAGTCACAGGGGAGCTAACTATGGCTACACCTTC	CASSHRGANYGYTF
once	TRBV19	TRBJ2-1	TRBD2	TGTGCCAGTAGTCCAAAGCGGGAGGTTCTGGGTGAGCAGTTCTTC	CASSPKREVLGEQFF
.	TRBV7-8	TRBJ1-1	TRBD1	TGTGCCAGCAGCTGGACAGGGGACACTGAAGCTTTCTTT	CASSWTGDTEAFF
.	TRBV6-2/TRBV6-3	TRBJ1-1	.	TGTGCCAGCAGTTACGAGGGAAACACTGAAGCTTTCTTT	CASSYEGNTEAFF
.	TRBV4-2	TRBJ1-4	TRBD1	TGTGCCAGCAGCAGACCACAGGGGGCGCCTGAAAAACTGTTTTTT	CASSRPQGAPEKLFF
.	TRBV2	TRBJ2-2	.	TGTGCCAGCAGTTCCTTGAGTCCCGGGGAGCTGTTTTTT	CASSSLSPGELFF
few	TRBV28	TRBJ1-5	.	TGTGCCAGCAACCCTATCCGGACAGATAGCAATCAGCCCCAGCATTTT	CASNPIRTDSNQPQHF
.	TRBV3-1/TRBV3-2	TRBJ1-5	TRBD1	TGTGCCAGCAGCCAAAACCCAGGGGGCGGGGAAGCCCAGCATTTT	CASSQNPGGGEAQHF
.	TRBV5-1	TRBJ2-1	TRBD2	TGCGCCAGCAGCAGGACCGGGACTAGCGGGAGCAGAAGCTCCTACAATGAGCAGTTCTTC	CASSRTGTSGSRSSYNEQFF
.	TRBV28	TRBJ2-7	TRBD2	TGTGCCAGCAGTAGTATGCCGGGACTAGACGGGTACGAGCAGTACTTC	CASSSMPGLDGYEQYF
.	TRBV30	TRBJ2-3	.	TGTGCCTCCCAAAGCGGGTTTAGCACAGATACGCAGTATTTT	CASQSGFSTDTQYF
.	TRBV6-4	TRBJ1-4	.	TGTGCCAGCAGTGACTCTCCGGGGGGACCCGGTGAAAAACTGTTTTTT	CASSDSPGGPGEKLFF
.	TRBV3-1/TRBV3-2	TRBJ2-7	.	TGTGCCAGCAGCGATAGACGGGTCGACGAGCAGTACTTC	CASSDRRVDEQYF
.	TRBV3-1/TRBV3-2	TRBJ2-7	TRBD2	TGTGCCAGCAGCCAAGGCGGGAGGGTAGCGGGAGGCGAGCAGTACTTC	CASSQGGRVAGGEQYF
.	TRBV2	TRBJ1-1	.	TGTGCCAGCGGACTAGAGGGGATCACTGAAGCTTTCTTT	CASGLEGITEAFF
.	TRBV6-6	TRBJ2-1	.	TGTGCCAGCACTTTACGGGGATCCTACAATGAGCAGTTCTTC	CASTLRGSYNEQFF
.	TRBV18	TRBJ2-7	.	TGTGCCAGCTCACCCTCCCGGGAGTACGGGCAGTACTTC	CASSPSREYGQYF
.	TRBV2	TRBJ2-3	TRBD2	TGTGCCAGCAGTGTTCAGGCGGGAGGCCGCACAGATACGCAGTATTTT	CASSVQAGGRTDTQYF
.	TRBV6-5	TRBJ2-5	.	TGTGCCAGCAGGAGGAGCTGGGCAGAAGGGGGGACCCAGTACTTC	CASRRSWAEGGTQYF
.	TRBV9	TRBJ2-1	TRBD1	TGTGCCAGCAGCCCGCAGGGGGATGAGCAGTTCTTC	CASSPQGDEQFF